A single sample gave rise to the 9 T cell receptor beta chains below, sequenced in a study of CD8 T cells in Susac syndrome (dated by TCRdb to about 2019). The protocol used for the library was the immunoSEQ multiplex PCR assay. RNA was extracted using the RNeasy kit, and roughly 0.45 to 1 microgram was reverse transcribed with random hexamers. The public reads were reprocessed in TCRdb via fastp at Q25 and MiXCR, keeping in-frame beta chains. One record per CDR3 amino acid sequence lists the most common genes and DNA. The sample data list about 130,000 distinct CDR3 sequences, and over 85% of these were observed just once. The leading ten clones occupy over 0.07% of the sample. Sequenced sample: CD4+ T cells from PBMCs. Receptor source: a human donor in good health.

About this clonotype: One end of the junction is discordant with germline, which a read error may explain. The chain recombines TRBV20-1 with TRBJ2-7, with unresolved D. CDR1 and CDR2 (germline): DFQATT, SNEGSKA (reference sequence). The CDR3 has 13 amino acids. CDR3 region: CSARDGEETSAVF. CDR3 DNA sequence: TGCAGTGCTAGAGATGGAGAAGAAACTTCGGCTGTCTTC.

This chain joins TRBV2 and TRBJ2-3; tentatively, D is TRBD1 or TRBD2 (5 bases each). The V end was cut by 7 bases, the J end by 2 bases, with 13 bases between. The CDR3 sequence is 14 residues long. Germline lookup yields CDR1 SNHLY and CDR2 FYNNEI. CDR3 region: CASTPGRVTDTQYF. The CDR3 DNA sequence: TGTGCCAGCACCCCGGGACGGGTCACAGATACGCAGTATTTT.

This rearrangement joins TRBV11-2 to TRBJ1-1; D gene uncertain. Germline V CDR1 and CDR2: SGHAT, FQNNGV. This CDR3 is built from 13 residues. V was trimmed by 0 bases and J by 8 bases, leaving 10 bases between them. The CDR3 sequence is CASSLDRRGEAFF. DNA for the CDR3: TGTGCCAGCAGCTTAGACCGGCGGGGAGAAGCTTTCTTT.

The rearrangement links TRBV29-1 to TRBJ2-7; unclear D gene. There are 11 residues in the CDR3. Germline CDR1 and CDR2: SQVTM and ANQGSEA. The V gene lost 4 bases and the J gene lost 3 bases, with 7 bases spanning the gap. The CDR3 nucleotides are TGCAGCGTTGGCCAGAACTACGAGCAGTACTTC. Residues: CSVGQNYEQYF.

This clonotype was seen more than once but under ten times. The chain uses TRBV29-1 and TRBJ2-7; a possible D gene is TRBD2 (5 bases). Germline V gene lookup returns CDR1 SQVTM and CDR2 ANQGSEA. This CDR3 region has 12 residues. The V and J ends lost 5 bases and 0 bases respectively, with 8 bases between them. CDR3 bases: TGCAGCGTTAGCGGTAGCTCCTACGAGCAGTACTTC. Encoded protein: CSVSGSSYEQYF.

This chain uses TRBV3-1 with TRBJ1-2, with 9 nucleotides matching TRBD1. The germline CDR1 and CDR2 sequences are LGHDT and YNNKEL (reference sequence). The CDR3 runs 17 residues. Losses at the gene ends were 6 bases for V and 3 bases for J; bases not matched to a gene: 14. The CDR3 here is CASRPGTGYPRDYGYTF. In nucleotides, the CDR3 is TGTGCCAGCAGGCCCGGGACAGGGTATCCCAGGGACTATGGCTACACCTTC.

The chain employs TRBV7-9 and TRBJ1-4; D is unclear. V was cut by 8 bases and J by 6 bases, with 7 bases left in between. The germline V gene encodes CDR1 SEHNR and CDR2 FQNEAQ (reference sequence). CDR3 length: 11 residues. DNA for the CDR3: TGTGCCAGCCAAAGGGATGAAAAACTGTTTTTT. Amino acids: CASQRDEKLFF.

The chain recombines TRBV7-2 with TRBJ2-5; D not resolved. The CDR3 is 14 residues long. CDR1 and CDR2 (germline): SGHTA, FQGNSA. Deletions cut 2 bases from V and 1 base from J, with 8 bases between. CDR3: CASSLNGPQETQYF. The DNA of the CDR3 is TGTGCCAGCAGCTTAAACGGGCCCCAAGAGACCCAGTACTTC.

V gene TRBV19 combines with J gene TRBJ2-2, with 7 bases fitting TRBD1. The J segment lost 2 bases and the V segment lost 4 bases, leaving 7 bases of the junction unmatched. Germline V CDR1 and CDR2: LNHDA, SQIVND (reference sequence). This CDR3 contains 16 residues. The CDR3 loop is CASSTPGQPNTGELFF. In DNA, the CDR3 is TGTGCCAGTAGTACCCCGGGACAGCCAAACACCGGGGAGCTGTTTTTT.